The 3 T cell receptor beta chains below all came from one sample that was sequenced in a study of Ad26.COV2.S vaccination and SARS-CoV-2 variants. Described treatment: some 20 received Ad26.COV2.S at low or high dose, single or two shots; several received placebo; per-sample allocation not given. It was on day 63 after the first vaccine or placebo injection that samples were taken. Profiling relied on immunoSEQ multiplex PCR, and the TCRdb table lists in-frame clones only, not all of them. In the table there are approximately 300,000 clones, roughly 80% of which are singletons. The sequenced sample was peripheral blood, obtained in a trial of Ad26.COV2.S vaccine versus placebo. These receptor sequences come from a person aged 18-65 years who received the Ad26.COV2.S COVID-19 vaccine or a placebo.

This clone was counted a few times. The chain carries TRBV19 and TRBJ2-3, with TRBD1 matching over 8 bases. The CDR3 sequence is 13 residues long. The germline CDR1 and CDR2 sequences are LNHDA and SQIVND (reference sequence). After removal of 10 bases from V and 0 bases from J, the junction contained 3 bases not matched to a gene. The CDR3 sequence is CATRQGSTDTQYF. DNA for the CDR3: TGTGCCACCAGACAGGGGAGCACAGATACGCAGTATTTT.

The chain carries TRBV29-1 and TRBJ1-5, with D unclear. Germline loops: CDR1 SQVTM, CDR2 ANQGSEA. The CDR3 runs to 15 residues. The V gene lost 7 bases and the J gene lost 2 bases, with 18 bases spanning the gap. CDR3 residues: CSALGELGGNQPQHF. CDR3 DNA: TGCAGCGCACTCGGAGAGTTAGGTGGCAATCAGCCCCAGCATTTT.

The chain couples TRBV6-6 to TRBJ1-5, with D possibly TRBD1 on 5 matching bases. The CDR3 extends over 13 amino acids. Germline CDR1 reads MNHNY; CDR2 reads SVGAGI (reference sequence). Between the trimmed V and J ends, which lost 6 bases and 8 bases, there was a span of 14 bases. The CDR3 here is CASRNGPGEPQHF. The CDR3 DNA follows: TGTGCCAGCAGGAACGGGCCGGGGGAGCCCCAGCATTTT.